This entry is about one T cell receptor (beta chain). Read sequence stops 3 residues before the CDR3 end, and the germline J gene provides the missing end. This sample is part of a study of Tregs in tolerant kidney transplant recipients. There are 13 residues in the CDR3. Germline-derived CDR1 and CDR2 are MNHEY and SVGEGT. V gave up 6 bases and J gave up 2 bases, with 11 bases separating them. The repertoire was sequenced with immunoSEQ multiplex PCR; TCRdb's copy has only in-frame clones and lacks some. Recorded for this sample: approximately 49,000 clones. The V and J genes are TRBV6-2 or TRBV6-3 and TRBJ2-7; D might be TRBD1 (6 bases). This receptor was obtained from a human donor who received a combined kidney and bone marrow transplant. The sequencing used CD4+ T cells from blood, collected before the transplant. The CDR3 loop is CASRGQPTYEQYF. CDR3 DNA, as far as it was read: TGTGCCAGCAGGGGACAACCAACCTACGAG.